This is a list of T cell receptor beta chains from one sample in a study of vaccination effects on CD4 cells after COVID-19. The data were produced by immunoSEQ multiplex PCR, yet TCRdb's version contains in-frame clones alone and is incomplete. This repertoire shows 35,000 to 40,000 clones, about 70% found once; its top ten account for about 3%. These receptors' targets are unknown. The sequencing here drew on CD4+ T cells from PBMCs cultured without peptide, taken before COVID-19 vaccination. These receptors came from a human donor who received a COVID-19 vaccine. CDR3s include the opening cysteine and the closing phenylalanine or tryptophan. A D gene is named only where the DNA matches it firmly. Clone sizes are given selectively: once, few, many, or a class where the clone is expanded.

d_gene	len	v_gene	j_gene	abundance	CDR3nt	CDR3aa
.	14	TRBV20-1	TRBJ2-3	.	TGCAGTGCTAGTCACTCCGGCGGCACAGATACGCAGTATTTT	CSASHSGGTDTQYF
TRBD2	15	TRBV25-1	TRBJ2-5	.	TGTGCCAGCACCCCGGGACTAGCGGGAGGAGGGACCCAGTACTTC	CASTPGLAGGGTQYF
.	15	TRBV5-4	TRBJ1-2	.	TGTGCCAGCAGCTCAAACAGGGAGGCTAACTATGGCTACACCTTC	CASSSNREANYGYTF
.	15	TRBV3-1/TRBV3-2	TRBJ1-1	once	TGTGCCAGCAGCCTTAGACCGGGAATGAACACTGAAGCTTTCTTT	CASSLRPGMNTEAFF
.	15	TRBV18	TRBJ2-3	.	TGTGCCAGCTCACCAACGGGACCACTCACAGATACGCAGTATTTT	CASSPTGPLTDTQYF
.	13	TRBV7-6	TRBJ2-7	.	TGTGCCAGCAGCTTAGGGGGTCGCGACGAGCAGTACTTC	CASSLGGRDEQYF
.	10	TRBV6-5	TRBJ2-1	once	TGTGCCACAGATTTCACAGGGCAGTTCTTC	CATDFTGQFF
.	15	TRBV27	TRBJ1-6	.	TGTGCCAGCAGGCCCCGGACGGCCAATAATTCACCCCTCCACTTT	CASRPRTANNSPLHF
.	14	TRBV4-1	TRBJ1-2	.	TGCGCCAGCAGCCAAGGTAGCAGAATCTATGGCTACACCTTC	CASSQGSRIYGYTF
TRBD1	17	TRBV4-1	TRBJ2-5	.	TGCGCCAGCAGCCAACCGGACAGGGGGCTTCTAAGGGAGACCCAGTACTTC	CASSQPDRGLLRETQYF
TRBD2	15	TRBV9	TRBJ2-7	.	TGTGCCAGCAGCGTTAGCGGGGGGTACTCCTACGAGCAGTACTTC	CASSVSGGYSYEQYF
TRBD1	14	TRBV6-2/TRBV6-3	TRBJ1-6	.	TGTGCCAGCAGTTTTGGACAGGGGAATTCACCCCTCCACTTT	CASSFGQGNSPLHF
.	21	TRBV7-5	TRBJ2-6	.	TGTGCCAGAAGCCAAGTTCGATGGGACACTAATGGGGACTCTGGGGCCAACGTCCTGACTTTC	CARSQVRWDTNGDSGANVLTF
.	14	TRBV7-8	TRBJ1-2	.	TGTGCCAGCAGCTTAAGCCGACTAAACTATGGCTACACCTTC	CASSLSRLNYGYTF
.	14	TRBV2	TRBJ1-5	.	TGTGCCAGCAGTGAGCAAGCAGGGGTTCAGCCCCAGCATTTT	CASSEQAGVQPQHF
.	15	TRBV6-5	TRBJ2-3	.	TGTGCCAGCAGGGGACAGCGGGGGAATACAGATACGCAGTATTTT	CASRGQRGNTDTQYF
.	15	TRBV4-2	TRBJ1-4	.	TGTGCCAGCAGCCGACGGGAACAGATTAATGAAAAACTGTTTTTT	CASSRREQINEKLFF
.	12	TRBV11-3	TRBJ1-2	once	TGTGCCAGCAGCTTATCTGAACCTCCCTACACCTTC	CASSLSEPPYTF
.	13	TRBV7-3	TRBJ2-3	.	TGTGCCAGCAGCCTTACATGGGGAGATACGCAGTATTTT	CASSLTWGDTQYF
.	14	TRBV18	TRBJ2-2	.	TGTGCCAGCTCACGACGGGTCAACACCGGGGAGCTGTTTTTT	CASSRRVNTGELFF
.	12	TRBV2	TRBJ1-2	.	TGTGCCAGCAGCACCTTTGAGAGTGGCTACACCTTC	CASSTFESGYTF
TRBD1	15	TRBV28	TRBJ2-7	.	TGTGCCAGCAGGCAAGAGGGACAGGCCGCCTACGAGCAGTACTTC	CASRQEGQAAYEQYF
TRBD1	13	TRBV5-8	TRBJ2-3	.	TGTGCCAGCAGAACGACAGGGACCGATACGCAGTATTTT	CASRTTGTDTQYF
TRBD2	16	TRBV5-4	TRBJ2-7	.	TGTGCCAGCAGCTCTTTACTAGCGGGAGGGCTCTACGAGCAGTACTTC	CASSSLLAGGLYEQYF
.	15	TRBV19	TRBJ2-1	once	TGTGCCAGTAGTATCGGTCAAACCTATTACAATGAGCAGTTCTTC	CASSIGQTYYNEQFF
.	15	TRBV27	TRBJ2-1	.	TGTGCCACCAAGACAGAACTATCCTCCTACAATGAGCAGTTCTTC	CATKTELSSYNEQFF
.	13	TRBV20-1	TRBJ1-4	.	TGCAGTGCTAGTGGGGGGGCGCGCGAAAAACTGTTTTTT	CSASGGAREKLFF
.	15	TRBV28	TRBJ1-1	.	TGTGCCAGCAGTTCCCCAGCGGAGAAGGCCACTGAAGCTTTCTTT	CASSSPAEKATEAFF
.	14	TRBV6-5	TRBJ2-2	.	TGTGCCAGCAGTTACTCGGGGGACACCGGGGAGCTGTTTTTT	CASSYSGDTGELFF
.	12	TRBV28	TRBJ2-7	.	TGTGCCAGCAGTTTTGGGGGTAACGAGCAGTACTTC	CASSFGGNEQYF
.	15	TRBV3-1/TRBV3-2	TRBJ1-2	.	TGTGCCAGCAGCCAAATGGGGGGCGTAGGGTATGGCTACACCTTC	CASSQMGGVGYGYTF